This TCR beta chain was recovered during a study of tumor and adjacent non-tumor tissue in lung cancer. Across the study: The cohort had about a dozen adenocarcinoma, a couple of squamous cell and 1 small cell patients. Aged about 31 to 80 years, patients included more than nine men and roughly 5 women with stage I to III disease. Some 4.2 million productive TCRbeta reads were obtained per sample on average.

The template was RNA from unsorted bulk tissue. More than 3 cm separated this lung sample from the edge of the tumor. Three rounds of nested PCR, following a modified ARM-PCR protocol, produced the TCRbeta library. In TCRdb, the multiplex PCR reads were re-called with MiXCR into one record per CDR3 protein. The sample consists of 98,000 or so distinct CDR3 sequences, about 80% of them appearing once. About this clonotype: What it binds is unknown. Its ends do not fully match the called genes, so a read error is possible.

Study-wide results and caveats: TCR diversity was significantly greater in tumor than normal lung tissue.

CDR3 length: 12 residues. From germline, CDR1 is WSHSY and CDR2 SAAADI. The receptor's source is a man aged 60-69 years with small cell lung cancer. The sequencing sample was made of distant non-tumor lung tissue. The chain is built from TRBV10-2 and TRBJ2-3; D not certain. CDR3 loop: CATYGPPHTQYF. CDR3 coding DNA: TGCGCCACCTACGGGCCCCCACATACACAGTATTTT.